This T cell receptor beta chain was identified during a study of OX40 agonist ivuxolimab in advanced cancers. Study details: Patients were infused with ivuxolimab every 2 weeks at 0.01 to 10 mg/kg. Patients in dose escalation had liver, melanoma, kidney or head and neck cancers. Overall study results and limits: Certain nonresponding patients likewise had low normalized T-cell clonal expansion.

About this clone itself: Its matching antigen is unknown.

Trimming stripped 2 bases from V and 6 bases from J, with 8 bases between. CDR3 length: 13 amino acids. CDR1 and CDR2 from the germline V gene are SGHVS and FNYEAQ. Clones were read by immunoSEQ multiplex PCR, and TCRdb kept only the in-frame ones, dropping some. Of some 81,000 clones in the sample, roughly 91% are singletons; the top ten hold around 6.5%. The sequence derives from an adult with an advanced solid tumor such as melanoma, head and neck, liver or kidney cancer. Sequenced material: CD4+ or CD8+ T cells sorted from blood, taken in a trial of the OX40 agonist ivuxolimab. The V and J genes are TRBV7-6 and TRBJ1-5, with D perhaps TRBD1 (6 bases). Here the CDR3 reads CASSLRGAQPQHF. As DNA, the CDR3 is TGTGCCAGCAGCTTAAGGGGGGCTCAGCCCCAGCATTTT.